This T cell receptor (beta chain) was found in a study of shared clonotypes between healthy human individuals. Overall study findings and caveats: Researchers found naive subsets generally carried larger estimated richness than memory subsets.

Sorted subsets were amplified in replicate PCRs using 150 to 250 ng DNA, about 30,000 T cell genomes. Assay used: immunoSEQ multiplex PCR; TCRdb lists only in-frame clones, some missing. The sample consists of 1,100,000 or so clones, around three quarters of them appearing once. Details on this clone: The target antigen is unknown.

This CDR3 has 14 residues. V was pared by 10 bases and J by 4 bases, with 11 bases of the junction left unmatched. Per germline, CDR1 SGHDN and CDR2 FVKESK. Sequencing was performed on memory CD4+ T cells from PBMCs. The subset here: CD45RA-negative fraction. The J gene is TRBJ2-7, the V gene TRBV14, with TRBD1 matching over 9 bases. The sequence came from a man between 18 and 35 years old in good health. Some clones in this sample may be carry-over from other donors' samples. CDR3 DNA: TGTGCCACAGGGACAGGGTGGGGGGTATACGAGCAGTACTTC. Translating it yields CATGTGWGVYEQYF.